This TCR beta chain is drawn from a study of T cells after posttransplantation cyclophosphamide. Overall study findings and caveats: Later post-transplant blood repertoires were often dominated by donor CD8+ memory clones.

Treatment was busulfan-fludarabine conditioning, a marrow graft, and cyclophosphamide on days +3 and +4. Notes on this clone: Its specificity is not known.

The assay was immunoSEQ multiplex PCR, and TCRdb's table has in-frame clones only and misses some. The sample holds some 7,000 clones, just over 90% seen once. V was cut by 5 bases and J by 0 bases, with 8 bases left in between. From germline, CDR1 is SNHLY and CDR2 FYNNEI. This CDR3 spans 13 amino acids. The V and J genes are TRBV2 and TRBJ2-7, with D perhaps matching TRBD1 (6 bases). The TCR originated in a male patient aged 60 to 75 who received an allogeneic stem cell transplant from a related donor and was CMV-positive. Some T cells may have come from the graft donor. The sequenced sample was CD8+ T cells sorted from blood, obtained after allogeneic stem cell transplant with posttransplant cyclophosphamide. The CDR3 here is CASSPTGSYEQYF. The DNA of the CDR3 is TGTGCCAGCAGTCCGACAGGCTCCTACGAGCAGTACTTC.